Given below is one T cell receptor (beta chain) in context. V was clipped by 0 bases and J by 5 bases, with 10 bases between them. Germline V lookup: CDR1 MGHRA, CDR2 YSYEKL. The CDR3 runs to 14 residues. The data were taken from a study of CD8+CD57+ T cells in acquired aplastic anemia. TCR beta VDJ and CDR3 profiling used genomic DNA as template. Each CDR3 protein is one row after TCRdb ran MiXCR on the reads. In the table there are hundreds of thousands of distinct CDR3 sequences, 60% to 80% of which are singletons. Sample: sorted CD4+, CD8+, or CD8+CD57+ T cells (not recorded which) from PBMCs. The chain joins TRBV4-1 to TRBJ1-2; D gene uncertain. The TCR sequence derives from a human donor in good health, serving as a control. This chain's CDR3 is CASSQDPGGYGYTF. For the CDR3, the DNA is TGCGCCAGCAGCCAAGATCCAGGCGGATATGGCTACACCTTC.